The rows below give T cell receptor beta chains drawn from one sample of a study of OX40 agonist ivuxolimab in advanced cancers. The protocol was immunoSEQ multiplex PCR, while the TCRdb copy is restricted to in-frame clones and leaves out a portion. The sample lists fewer than 70,000 clones, roughly 80% occurring once. The source material was CD4+ or CD8+ T cells sorted from blood, sampled in a trial of the OX40 agonist ivuxolimab. These receptors came from an adult with an advanced solid tumor such as melanoma, head and neck, liver or kidney cancer. Both conserved end residues are part of each CDR3. D genes are given only for firm matches. Clone size, where shown, is once, few, many, or a class for clones that have expanded.

size: -
V: TRBV6-6
D: -
J: TRBJ2-5
length: 14
DNA: TGTGCCAGCAGTTACGGTCAGACCCAAGAGACCCAGTACTTC
CDR3: CASSYGQTQETQYF

size: -
V: TRBV6-1
D: -
J: TRBJ2-1
length: 14
DNA: TGTGCCAGCATTAACAGGGAGGCCTACAATGAGCAGTTCTTC
CDR3: CASINREAYNEQFF

size: -
V: TRBV7-2
D: -
J: TRBJ2-7
length: 14
DNA: TGTGCCAGCAGCCCAACTCTCGGGGCGCTCGTGCAGTACTTC
CDR3: CASSPTLGALVQYF

size: -
V: TRBV29-1
D: TRBD1
J: TRBJ2-2
length: 15
DNA: TGCAGCGCTGGAGAGGGGGCCTCGAACACCGGGGAGCTGTTTTTT
CDR3: CSAGEGASNTGELFF

size: once
V: TRBV9
D: -
J: TRBJ1-4
length: 13
DNA: TGTGCCAGCAGCGTAACAGGAGATGAAAAACTGTTTTTT
CDR3: CASSVTGDEKLFF

size: -
V: TRBV9
D: TRBD2
J: TRBJ2-5
length: 17
DNA: TGTGCCAGCAGCCCGCGTGGAAGCGGGGGGTCTCAAGAGACCCAGTACTTC
CDR3: CASSPRGSGGSQETQYF

size: -
V: TRBV5-1
D: -
J: TRBJ1-5
length: 15
DNA: TGCGCCAGCAGCTTGGAGGGGTTAAGCAATCAGCCCCAGCATTTT
CDR3: CASSLEGLSNQPQHF

size: -
V: TRBV2
D: -
J: TRBJ2-5
length: 12
DNA: TGTGCCAGGCGCCCAGCTGGGGAGACCCAGTACTTC
CDR3: CARRPAGETQYF

size: -
V: TRBV28
D: -
J: TRBJ1-1
length: 17
DNA: TGTGCCAGCACTAAAACAGGGATTAGGTCCGTAAACACTGAAGCTTTCTTT
CDR3: CASTKTGIRSVNTEAFF

size: -
V: TRBV6-1
D: -
J: TRBJ1-3
length: 15
DNA: TGTGCCAGCAGTGATAGGCGGAACTCTGGAAACACCATATATTTT
CDR3: CASSDRRNSGNTIYF

size: few
V: TRBV29-1
D: -
J: TRBJ2-5
length: 15
DNA: TGCAGCGTTGGCGAACCACAGGCGTACCAAGAGACCCAGTACTTC
CDR3: CSVGEPQAYQETQYF

size: few
V: TRBV9
D: -
J: TRBJ1-5
length: 13
DNA: TGTGCCAGCAGCGGCTCCTCGGGTCAGCCCCAGCATTTT
CDR3: CASSGSSGQPQHF

size: few
V: TRBV10-3
D: -
J: TRBJ2-7
length: 11
DNA: TGTGCCATCAGTGAAATGGGTGAGCAGTACTTC
CDR3: CAISEMGEQYF

size: few
V: TRBV4-2
D: -
J: TRBJ1-5
length: 16
DNA: TGTGCCAGCAGCCAATCCGGAGGACAGAACTATCAGCCCCAGCATTTT
CDR3: CASSQSGGQNYQPQHF

size: -
V: TRBV5-8
D: -
J: TRBJ1-1
length: 13
DNA: TGTGCCAGCAGCTTTCGGGGTACGACTGAAGCTTTCTTT
CDR3: CASSFRGTTEAFF

size: -
V: TRBV18
D: -
J: TRBJ1-2
length: 14
DNA: TGTGCCAGCTCACCACCTGGGGTGAACTATGGCTACACCTTC
CDR3: CASSPPGVNYGYTF

size: -
V: TRBV4-2
D: -
J: TRBJ1-6
length: 15
DNA: TGTGCCAGCAGCCAAGAACCCTCGAGGAATTCACCCCTCCACTTT
CDR3: CASSQEPSRNSPLHF

size: -
V: TRBV5-1
D: -
J: TRBJ2-1
length: 15
DNA: TGCGCCAGCAGCCAAACGACAGGAGCCTACAATGAGCAGTTCTTC
CDR3: CASSQTTGAYNEQFF

size: -
V: TRBV18
D: TRBD1
J: TRBJ2-4
length: 15
DNA: TGTGCCAGCTCCCCGGGACAGGGGGTCACGGACATTCAGTACTTC
CDR3: CASSPGQGVTDIQYF

size: -
V: TRBV6-5
D: -
J: TRBJ2-7
length: 15
DNA: TGTGCCAGCAGTTACTCGAGGGGGTCGGGCTACGAGCAGTACTTC
CDR3: CASSYSRGSGYEQYF

size: -
V: TRBV4-2
D: -
J: TRBJ1-2
length: 15
DNA: TGTGCCAGCAGCCAAGACAGGGGAATAGCCTATGGCTACACCTTC
CDR3: CASSQDRGIAYGYTF

size: -
V: TRBV11-3
D: TRBD1
J: TRBJ1-5
length: 15
DNA: TGTGCCAGCACATGGGGGGACAGGGGAGATCAGCCCCAGCATTTT
CDR3: CASTWGDRGDQPQHF

size: -
V: TRBV11-3
D: TRBD2
J: TRBJ2-7
length: 14
DNA: TGTGCCAGCAGCTTAGGTCGGGTAGCGGGCGAGCAGTACTTC
CDR3: CASSLGRVAGEQYF

size: -
V: TRBV6-6
D: TRBD1
J: TRBJ2-2
length: 15
DNA: TGTGCCAGCAGTTTAGGACAGGGAAGAGTCGGGGAGCTGTTTTTT
CDR3: CASSLGQGRVGELFF

size: -
V: TRBV5-8
D: -
J: TRBJ2-4
length: 14
DNA: TGTGCCAGCAGCTCAAGGACAGCCTTAAACATTCAGTACTTC
CDR3: CASSSRTALNIQYF

size: few
V: TRBV5-4
D: -
J: TRBJ1-3
length: 14
DNA: TGTGCCAGCAGCTTGGACCCCTCTGGAAACACCATATATTTT
CDR3: CASSLDPSGNTIYF

size: -
V: TRBV6-1
D: -
J: TRBJ1-5
length: 15
DNA: TGTGCCAGCAGTGATATACAGGCCCGCAATCAGCCCCAGCATTTT
CDR3: CASSDIQARNQPQHF

size: -
V: TRBV28
D: TRBD1
J: TRBJ2-7
length: 13
DNA: TGTGCCAGCAGTCTTGGACAGGGCTACGAGCAGTACTTC
CDR3: CASSLGQGYEQYF

size: -
V: TRBV7-2
D: TRBD2
J: TRBJ2-3
length: 17
DNA: TGTGCCAGCAGCTCGCGGACTAGCGGGGCTATCACAGATACGCAGTATTTT
CDR3: CASSSRTSGAITDTQYF

size: -
V: TRBV6-5
D: -
J: TRBJ1-2
length: 14
DNA: TGTGCCAGCAGTTTTGACAGGATGGCGGGAGGCTACACCTTC
CDR3: CASSFDRMAGGYTF

size: -
V: TRBV9
D: TRBD2
J: TRBJ2-2
length: 15
DNA: TGTGCCAGCAGCGCCGGGACTAGCGAACATGGGGAGCTGTTTTTT
CDR3: CASSAGTSEHGELFF

size: -
V: TRBV7-2
D: TRBD1
J: TRBJ1-3
length: 16
DNA: TGTGCCAGCAGCCTCCGACAGGGGGCGAGAGTCGACACCATATATTTT
CDR3: CASSLRQGARVDTIYF

size: -
V: TRBV7-3
D: TRBD2
J: TRBJ2-7
length: 14
DNA: TGTGCCAGCAGCTTTTCCGGGACTAGTGCCGAGCAGTACTTC
CDR3: CASSFSGTSAEQYF

size: -
V: TRBV7-8
D: -
J: TRBJ1-6
length: 14
DNA: TGTGCCAGCAGCAGAGACAGTACCAATTCACCCCTCCACTTT
CDR3: CASSRDSTNSPLHF

size: -
V: TRBV7-8
D: TRBD1
J: TRBJ1-5
length: 13
DNA: TGTGCCAGCAGCTTAGGAGGGACAGGGGGCCAGCATTTT
CDR3: CASSLGGTGGQHF

size: -
V: TRBV29-1
D: -
J: TRBJ1-4
length: 11
DNA: TGCAGCGTGGCGTTAAATGAAAAACTGTTTTTT
CDR3: CSVALNEKLFF

size: -
V: TRBV5-1
D: TRBD1
J: TRBJ2-7
length: 15
DNA: TGCGCCAGCAGCTTGCTCTCAGGGGGCCAGGACGAGCAGTACTTC
CDR3: CASSLLSGGQDEQYF

size: -
V: TRBV11-3
D: -
J: TRBJ2-3
length: 14
DNA: TGTGCCAGCAGCCTTAGCGACACCACAGATACGCAGTATTTT
CDR3: CASSLSDTTDTQYF

size: -
V: TRBV18
D: TRBD1
J: TRBJ1-2
length: 15
DNA: TGTGCCAGCTCAACTACCGGGACAGGGGTGAGAGGCTACACCTTC
CDR3: CASSTTGTGVRGYTF

size: -
V: TRBV14
D: -
J: TRBJ2-1
length: 14
DNA: TGTGCCAGCAGCCGGGTTGGCTCCTACAATGAGCAGTTCTTC
CDR3: CASSRVGSYNEQFF

size: -
V: TRBV6-1
D: -
J: TRBJ2-1
length: 12
DNA: TGTGCCAGCAGCACAGATTACAATGAGCAGTTCTTC
CDR3: CASSTDYNEQFF

size: -
V: TRBV5-6
D: -
J: TRBJ1-5
length: 16
DNA: TGTGCCAGCAGCTTGGGAGCGGGGGCAGGGGATCAGCCCCAGCATTTT
CDR3: CASSLGAGAGDQPQHF

size: -
V: TRBV14
D: -
J: TRBJ2-1
length: 17
DNA: TGTGCCAGCAGCCAAGGATTCGGGGGGCCCACCTACAATGAGCAGTTCTTC
CDR3: CASSQGFGGPTYNEQFF

size: -
V: TRBV5-8
D: -
J: TRBJ1-4
length: 12
DNA: TGTGCCAGCAGCCCCCGGAGAGAAAAACTGTTTTTT
CDR3: CASSPRREKLFF

size: -
V: TRBV27
D: -
J: TRBJ2-7
length: 16
DNA: TGTGCCAGCAGTTTACGGGGCCGGGAGCCCTCGGGCGAGCAGTACTTC
CDR3: CASSLRGREPSGEQYF

size: -
V: TRBV7-2
D: TRBD1
J: TRBJ1-3
length: 16
DNA: TGTGCCAGCAGCTTATGGGACAGCACCTCTGGAAACACCATATATTTT
CDR3: CASSLWDSTSGNTIYF

size: few
V: TRBV12-1
D: -
J: TRBJ2-7
length: 17
DNA: TGTGCCAGCAGCCCGCCGTGGTGGGGACAGGGAAGGCACGAGCAGTACTTC
CDR3: CASSPPWWGQGRHEQYF

size: once
V: TRBV18
D: -
J: TRBJ2-3
length: 17
DNA: TGTGCCAGCTCACCCCCCGCCGGGGGGCCACACACAGATACGCAGTATTTT
CDR3: CASSPPAGGPHTDTQYF

size: -
V: TRBV4-2
D: TRBD1
J: TRBJ1-2
length: 14
DNA: TGTGCCAGCAGCCAAGCGACAGGGGGCGGTGGCTACACCTTC
CDR3: CASSQATGGGGYTF

size: -
V: TRBV7-3
D: TRBD1
J: TRBJ2-3
length: 16
DNA: TGTGCCAGCAGCTTAATCCCAGGGGGCTCCACAGATACGCAGTATTTT
CDR3: CASSLIPGGSTDTQYF

size: once
V: TRBV23-1
D: -
J: TRBJ2-1
length: 16
DNA: TGCGCGCCAAGCCGATGGGGAGCTCGCTCCTACAATGAGCAGTTCTTC
CDR3: CAPSRWGARSYNEQFF

size: -
V: TRBV11-1
D: -
J: TRBJ2-7
length: 11
DNA: TGTGCCAGCAGCCGGACGGGAGAGCAGTACTTC
CDR3: CASSRTGEQYF